These 30 T cell receptor beta chains share one sample of origin, sequenced in a study of T cells in Graves' hyperthyroidism and ophthalmopathy. RNA transcripts gave rise to amplified TCR beta CDR3 regions. The TCR CDR3 first-round RT-PCR relied on the HTBI primer set. TCRdb independently ran MiXCR on the multiplex PCR reads; one entry per CDR3 protein. This table holds hundreds of thousands of distinct CDR3 sequences, roughly 15% found once. Material: blood. The origin of the receptors is a woman younger than 35 with Graves' ophthalmopathy.

V and J are TRBV3-1 and TRBJ2-3, with TRBD1 matching 8 bases. The CDR3 runs to 16 residues. After removal of 0 bases from V and 6 bases from J, the junction contained 8 bases not matched to a gene. The germline V gene encodes CDR1 LGHDT and CDR2 YNNKEL (reference sequence). The CDR3 sequence is CASSQDVQGGLDTQYF. The CDR3 bases are TGTGCCAGCAGCCAAGATGTACAGGGGGGTTTGGATACGCAGTATTTT.

This clonotype has a handful of counts. The V and J genes are TRBV28 and TRBJ2-7; 10 nucleotides match TRBD2. V dropped 7 bases and J dropped 8; count of bases not matched to a gene: 17. This CDR3 comprises 16 residues. Germline CDR1 and CDR2: MDHEN and SYDVKM. The CDR3 sequence is CASNPTVRTSGAQQYF. CDR3 DNA: TGTGCCAGCAACCCAACGGTGAGGACTAGCGGAGCTCAGCAGTACTTC.

This clonotype came up many times. The V gene is TRBV7-8, the J gene TRBJ1-1; D call uncertain. The V and J ends lost 2 bases and 1 base respectively, with 8 bases between them. The CDR3 extends over 14 amino acids. Germline CDR1 SGHVS, CDR2 FQNEAQ. DNA of the CDR3: TGTGCCAGCAGCTTACGGGTTGGGAACACTGAAGCTTTCTTT. Translation gives CASSLRVGNTEAFF.

This clonotype was found many times. The chain employs TRBV7-9 and TRBJ1-5, with TRBD1 identical over 10 bases. Germline loops: CDR1 SEHNR, CDR2 FQNEAQ (reference sequence). The CDR3 extends over 16 amino acids. V dropped 5 bases and J dropped 7; count of bases not matched to a gene: 11. The CDR3 loop is CASSRGTGDSGQPQHF. CDR3 DNA: TGTGCCAGCAGCCGGGGGACAGGGGATTCGGGGCAGCCCCAGCATTTT. Full variable domain (outside the CDR3, taken from reference TRBV7-9 and TRBJ1-5): DTGVSQNPRHKITKRGQNVTFRCDPISEHNRLYWYRQTLGQGPEFLTYFQNEAQLEKSRLLSDRFSAERPKGSFSTLEIQRTEQGDSAMYLCASSRGTGDSGQPQHFGDGTRLSIL.

Regarding this clonotype: Possible read error: a much larger clone is one base away. V is TRBV7-9 and J is TRBJ2-7; 8 positions match TRBD1. The CDR3 extends over 18 amino acids. The V gene's germline CDR1 is SEHNR and CDR2 FQNEAQ (reference sequence). The J segment lost 3 bases and the V segment lost 4 bases, leaving 17 bases of the junction unmatched. This CDR3 is CASSSLQLQGEAGYEQYF. DNA of the CDR3: TGTGCCAGCAGCTCACTCCAATTACAGGGGGAAGCCGGCTACGAGCAGTACTTC.

This clonotype was seen at least ten times. This chain links TRBV5-1 with TRBJ1-1; D is possibly TRBD1 (6 bases). The germline gives CDR1 SGHRS, CDR2 YFSETQ. V lost 3 bases to trimming and J lost 4 bases, with 16 bases between them. This CDR3 region has 15 residues. DNA for the CDR3: TGCGCCAGCAGCTCTCAACAGGGTTTGGGCACTGAAGCTTTCTTT. Its protein product is CASSSQQGLGTEAFF.

The rearrangement links TRBV10-1 to TRBJ2-2; D might be TRBD1 (6 bases). Looked up from germline, CDR1 is WNHNN and CDR2 is SYGVQD (reference sequence). Trimming left V 3 bases short and J 3 bases short, with 14 bases between. CDR3 length equals 16 residues. The CDR3: CASSEHTGYDTGELFF. For the CDR3, the DNA is TGCGCCAGCAGTGAACATACAGGGTATGACACCGGGGAGCTGTTTTTT.

In this sample, this clonotype turned up many times. The chain's CDR3 is CASNHRGAVSSYNEQFF. CDR3 nucleotide sequence: TGTGCCAGTAATCATCGGGGAGCGGTGAGCTCCTACAATGAGCAGTTCTTC. The chain joins TRBV19 to TRBJ2-1; TRBD2 might be the D (5 bases). The CDR3 is 17 amino acids. Germline CDR1 LNHDA, CDR2 SQIVND (reference sequence). Trimming cost V 7 bases and J 0 bases, with 19 bases left between them.

V usage is TRBV2 and J usage is TRBJ1-3, with D uncertain. Germline lookup yields CDR1 SNHLY and CDR2 FYNNEI. With 3 bases removed from V and 1 base from J, the gap between germline ends came to 4 bases. This CDR3 has 13 amino acids. The CDR3 is CASSDGSGNTIYF. Written as DNA, the CDR3 is TGTGCCAGCAGTGACGGGTCTGGAAACACCATATATTTT.

This clonotype was detected ten times or more. The J gene is TRBJ2-7, the V gene TRBV29-1; D possibly corresponds to TRBD2 (5 bases). Germline assignment: CDR1 SQVTM and CDR2 ANQGSEA. V lost 0 bases and J lost 9, with 9 bases in between. The CDR3 totals 11 residues. CDR3 in amino acids: CSVEDKGGQYF. CDR3 nucleotide sequence: TGCAGCGTTGAAGATAAAGGAGGGCAGTACTTC.

This clonotype was counted many times. The chain is built from TRBV5-1 and TRBJ1-5, with TRBD1 as a possible D gene (5 bases). The CDR3 is 14 residues long. Germline V gives CDR1 SGHRS, CDR2 YFSETQ. Trimming left V 4 bases short and J 3 bases short, with 11 bases between. The CDR3 protein is CASSEGTANQPQHF. The CDR3 coding sequence is TGCGCCAGCAGCGAGGGGACGGCCAATCAGCCCCAGCATTTT.

The rearrangement joins TRBV7-9 to TRBJ1-1; D is uncertain. CDR1 and CDR2 from the germline V gene are SEHNR and FQNEAQ (reference sequence). V dropped 5 bases and J dropped 1 base, with 8 bases sitting between them. The CDR3 totals 13 residues. CDR3 in amino acids: CASSIGWNTEAFF. In DNA form, the CDR3 reads TGTGCCAGCAGCATAGGGTGGAACACTGAAGCTTTCTTT.

This clonotype was recorded at least ten times. The V call is TRBV6-1, the J call TRBJ2-7; D is tentatively TRBD1 or TRBD2 (6 bases each). There are 13 residues in the CDR3. V lost 0 bases and J lost 12, with 15 bases in between. In germline, CDR1 is MNHNS, CDR2 SASEGT. CDR3: CASSEAGGLGGYF. The CDR3 DNA is TGTGCCAGCAGTGAAGCGGGGGGCCTAGGAGGGTACTTC.

This clonotype was picked up many times. This rearrangement joins TRBV6-1 to TRBJ1-4; 7 bases match TRBD1. Germline V lookup: CDR1 MNHNS, CDR2 SASEGT. The CDR3 contains 14 residues. V was clipped by 7 bases and J by 3 bases; unmatched bases: 5. Here the CDR3 DNA reads TGTGCCAGCACATGGGACAGCTCTAATGAAAAACTGTTTTTT. This codes for CASTWDSSNEKLFF.

This clonotype was recorded at least ten times. The V and J genes are TRBV11-3 and TRBJ1-4; D remains unclear. V lost 0 bases and J 5 bases, leaving 22 bases between the germline ends. CDR3 length: 19 residues. Looked up from germline, CDR1 is SGHNT and CDR2 is YENEEA. The CDR3 sequence is CASSLDKRGKPRWNEKLFF. Here the CDR3 DNA reads TGTGCCAGCAGCTTAGATAAACGCGGGAAACCAAGGTGGAATGAAAAACTGTTTTTT.

This clonotype was seen at least ten times. The rearrangement links TRBV20-1 to TRBJ2-1; 10 bases are a match to TRBD2. J lost 5 bases, V lost 8 bases, and 15 bases had no gene match. The CDR3 is 16 amino acids. Germline V gene data show CDR1 as DFQATT and CDR2 as SNEGSKA (reference sequence). The CDR3 nucleotides are TGCAGTCCCATACCTCGGCAGCGGGGGGGGGACAATGAGCAGTTCTTC. Translation gives CSPIPRQRGGDNEQFF.

This clonotype is medium-sized by share. The J gene is TRBJ2-1, the V gene TRBV20-1, with TRBD1 matching 7 bases. V lost 1 base, J lost 0 bases, and 6 bases stayed unmatched. The CDR3 is 16 residues long. Germline V gene sequence: CDR1 DFQATT, CDR2 SNEGSKA (reference sequence). CDR3 region: CSARVPQGLSYNEQFF. For the CDR3, the DNA is TGCAGTGCTAGAGTTCCACAGGGGCTCTCCTACAATGAGCAGTTCTTC.

The genes are TRBV28 and TRBJ2-3; 14 nucleotides agree with TRBD2. V lost 7 bases to trimming and J lost 0 bases; unmatched junction nucleotides: 24. This CDR3 is built from 23 residues. Germline V CDR1 and CDR2: MDHEN, SYDVKM. The CDR3 spells CASNPTVRTSGGSGGTSTDTQYF. The DNA for the CDR3 is TGTGCCAGCAACCCAACGGTGAGGACTAGCGGGGGGTCGGGCGGAACTAGCACAGATACGCAGTATTTT.

This chain joins TRBV19 and TRBJ1-2; D unclear. Between the trimmed V and J ends, which lost 7 bases and 5 bases, there was a span of 17 bases. This CDR3 has 14 amino acids. Germline CDR1 LNHDA, CDR2 SQIVND (reference sequence). Written as DNA, the CDR3 is TGTGCCAGTACCCCTATCGGGGTGTTTTATGGCTACACCTTC. Protein sequence: CASTPIGVFYGYTF. Supplemented by reference TRBV19 and TRBJ1-2, the full variable domain reads DGGITQSPKYLFRKEGQNVTLSCEQNLNHDAMYWYRQDPGQGLRLIYYSQIVNDFQKGDIAEGYSVSREKKESFPLTVTSAQKNPTAFYLCASTPIGVFYGYTFGSGTRLTVV.

This clonotype has a count of ten or more. The chain uses TRBV5-6 and TRBJ1-1, with D hard to call. This CDR3 is built from 12 residues. V was shortened by 3 bases and J by 6 bases, with 9 bases between the two germline ends. CDR1 is SGHDT, CDR2 YYEEEE, per germline. DNA of the CDR3: TGTGCCAGCAGCTCCTCGGCCCCTGAAGCTTTCTTT. Amino acids: CASSSSAPEAFF.

The sample holds many counts of this clonotype. The chain couples TRBV6-1 to TRBJ2-3; D is perhaps TRBD2 (5 bases). The CDR3 is 14 amino acids. Germline V gene lookup returns CDR1 MNHNS and CDR2 SASEGT. V lost 10 bases to trimming and J lost 2 bases, with 16 bases between them. The CDR3, as DNA: TGTGCCACCCAGGACTGGATGATCACAGATACGCAGTATTTT. This sequence encodes CATQDWMITDTQYF.

This clonotype came up many times. V gene TRBV9 combines with J gene TRBJ2-2; possible D gene TRBD1, 5 bases. CDR1 SGDLS and CDR2 YYNGEE come from the germline V gene. Trimming removed 0 bases at V and 4 bases at J, with 13 bases between. This CDR3 has 16 amino acids. In DNA form, the CDR3 reads TGTGCCAGCAGCGTAGGTGCAGGGTTGGGCACCGGGGAGCTGTTTTTT. It specifies CASSVGAGLGTGELFF.

The chain has TRBV28 and TRBJ1-1; D unresolved. Germline values: CDR1 MDHEN, CDR2 SYDVKM. This CDR3 contains 13 residues. With 6 bases removed from V and 6 bases from J, the gap between germline ends came to 14 bases. CDR3 protein: CASRPPRVAEAFF. The DNA for the CDR3 is TGTGCCAGCAGGCCTCCCCGGGTCGCTGAAGCTTTCTTT.

This clonotype was observed many times. The rearrangement uses TRBV10-3 and TRBJ1-6; D is undetermined. V was clipped by 6 bases and J by 10 bases, with 10 bases between them. This CDR3 is 12 amino acids long. CDR1 ENHRY and CDR2 SYGVKD come from the germline V gene. CDR3 bases: TGTGCCATCAGGCAGGTTGGGTCACCCCTCCACTTT. It yields the protein CAIRQVGSPLHF.

This clonotype was observed many times. Here the CDR3 reads CASSLEGPPNSYEQYF. The CDR3 region has the DNA TGTGCCAGCAGCTTGGAGGGGCCCCCTAACTCCTACGAGCAGTACTTC. The V gene is TRBV11-2, the J gene TRBJ2-7; the D gene is possibly TRBD2 (6 bases). V shed 3 bases and J shed 0 bases, with 15 bases lying between them. From germline, CDR1 is SGHAT and CDR2 FQNNGV. The CDR3 loop spans 16 amino acids.

Ten or more counts support this clonotype. The chain employs TRBV11-2 and TRBJ1-1; D call uncertain. This CDR3 comprises 11 residues. CDR1 SGHAT and CDR2 FQNNGV come from the germline V gene. The ends were cut back, 9 bases at V and 1 base at J, with 6 bases in the middle. CDR3 in amino acids: CARRRNTEAFF. The CDR3 coding sequence is TGTGCCAGGAGGCGGAACACTGAAGCTTTCTTT.

The V call is TRBV7-3, the J call TRBJ2-7; D is perhaps TRBD1 (5 bases). Germline values: CDR1 SGHTA, CDR2 FQGTGA. The CDR3 sequence is 15 residues long. V was clipped by 6 bases and J by 1 base, with 16 bases between them. The CDR3 here is CASSELQALSYEQYF. As DNA, the CDR3 is TGTGCCAGCAGTGAATTACAGGCCCTTTCCTACGAGCAGTACTTC.

This clonotype has ten or more counts. The rearrangement links TRBV28 to TRBJ2-3, with D perhaps TRBD1 or TRBD2 (7 bases each). The CDR3 is 17 residues long. Germline V gene lookup returns CDR1 MDHEN and CDR2 SYDVKM. With 6 bases removed from V and 1 base from J, the gap between germline ends came to 20 bases. DNA of the CDR3: TGTGCCAGCAGGGGACAGCGGGAAGGTGTGGGCACAGATACGCAGTATTTT. It encodes CASRGQREGVGTDTQYF. The entire variable domain, with the rest obtained from reference TRBV28 and TRBJ2-3, is as follows: DVKVTQSSRYLVKRTGEKVFLECVQDMDHENMFWYRQDPGLGLRLIYFSYDVKMKEKGDIPEGYSVSREKKERFSLILESASTNQTSMYLCASRGQREGVGTDTQYFGPGTRLTVL.

In its sample, this clonotype was seen many times. The chain uses TRBV5-1 and TRBJ1-2, with TRBD1 matching over 9 bases. CDR3 length equals 14 residues. Germline values: CDR1 SGHRS, CDR2 YFSETQ. V lost 6 bases to trimming and J lost 5 bases; unmatched junction nucleotides: 8. Here the CDR3 reads CASTGTGSAYGYTF. The CDR3 nucleotides are TGCGCCAGCACCGGGACAGGGAGCGCGTATGGCTACACCTTC.

This clonotype was detected a few times. The V and J genes are TRBV25-1 and TRBJ2-7; tentatively, D is TRBD2 (7 bases). The CDR3 is 16 residues long. V gave up 2 bases and J gave up 3 bases, with 17 bases separating them. Germline V gene sequence: CDR1 MGHDK, CDR2 SYGVNS. CDR3 bases: TGTGCCAGCAGTGAACCCAGACGAGGGGGGGGCTACGAGCAGTACTTC. Translation gives CASSEPRRGGGYEQYF.